This T cell receptor (beta chain) was recorded in a study of blood T cell repertoires in COVID-19. The table came from immunoSEQ multiplex PCR; TCRdb's copy has only in-frame clones and leaves some out. The repertoire consists of about 53,000 clones, with around 79% occurring once and the leading ten covering roughly 45%. V was cut by 1 base and J by 4 bases, with 16 bases left in between. Germline CDR1 and CDR2: SEHNR and FQNEAQ (reference sequence). The CDR3 spans 17 residues. The sample was peripheral blood. This receptor was obtained from a man in his 70s with active or convalescent COVID-19. The V gene is TRBV7-9, the J gene TRBJ2-2; D is perhaps TRBD2 (6 bases). CDR3 in amino acids: CASSLGLGLTGTGELFF. CDR3 bases: TGTGCCAGCAGCTTAGGACTGGGACTTACGGGCACCGGGGAGCTGTTTTTT.